The next 14 T cell receptor beta chains were all read from a single sample in a study of shared clonotypes between healthy human individuals. TCRdb keeps only in-frame clones here, not all; method: immunoSEQ multiplex PCR. The table has fewer than 650,000 clones, around 77% seen once; the top ten hold around 11%. The material sequenced was PBMCs. These TCRs come from a woman between 40 and 50 years old in good health. Some clones in this sample may be carry-over from other donors' samples.

This clone has more than one count but fewer than ten. The chain uses TRBV27 and TRBJ1-5, with unresolved D. The germline CDR1 and CDR2 sequences are MNHEY and SMNVEV (reference sequence). This CDR3 spans 16 amino acids. V gave up 6 bases and J gave up 0 bases, with 15 bases separating them. The CDR3 here is CASRGRGGNSNQPQHF. The CDR3 DNA reads as TGTGCCAGCAGGGGGAGAGGTGGAAATAGCAATCAGCCCCAGCATTTT.

V is TRBV5-6 and J is TRBJ2-5; D unresolved. The germline V and J ends were trimmed by 3 bases and 5 bases, with 14 bases remaining between them. Germline V gene sequence: CDR1 SGHDT, CDR2 YYEEEE. The CDR3 consists of 14 residues. The DNA of the CDR3 is TGTGCCAGCAGCTCCTTACGGTCGGTGGAGACCCAGTACTTC. It specifies CASSSLRSVETQYF.

This clone appeared once. The chain combines TRBV4-2 with TRBJ2-7, with 11 bases aligning to TRBD2. The CDR3 has 15 residues. Trimming took 4 bases from V and 7 from J; bases not matched to a gene: 9. Germline V CDR1 and CDR2: LGHNA, YNFKEQ. In DNA, the CDR3 is TGTGCCAGCAGCCGTGAACTAGCGGGAGAGAATGAGCAGTACTTC. Its translation: CASSRELAGENEQYF.

Comment on this clone: Other nucleotide sequences in the sample specify the same CDR3. The V gene is TRBV18, the J gene TRBJ2-7; TRBD2 aligns across 9 bases. Germline V gives CDR1 KGHSH, CDR2 LQKENI. The V gene end was trimmed by 3 bases and the J gene end by 4 bases; junction bases not matched to a gene: 1. The CDR3 is 13 amino acids. CDR3 amino acids: CASSPGLAYEQYF. CDR3 nucleotide sequence: TGTGCCAGCTCACCGGGACTAGCTTACGAGCAGTACTTC.

The V and J genes are TRBV27 and TRBJ2-1, with D perhaps matching TRBD1 or TRBD2 (5 bases each). Germline CDR1 and CDR2: MNHEY and SMNVEV (reference sequence). This CDR3 has 16 amino acids. V was pared by 4 bases and J by 9 bases, with 22 bases between. In DNA form, the CDR3 reads TGTGCCAGCAGTTCCGGGACCGGCGAAATATTGGGTGAGCAGTTCTTC. Translation gives CASSSGTGEILGEQFF.

This chain links TRBV30 with TRBJ2-3; a weak D match, TRBD2 (5 bases). The CDR3 has 15 residues. Looked up from germline, CDR1 is GTSNPN and CDR2 is SVGIG (reference sequence). V was pared by 8 bases and J by 4 bases, with 22 bases between. The CDR3 sequence: CALRNIGTRADTQYF. The CDR3 DNA reads TGTGCCCTGAGAAATATAGGAACTAGAGCAGATACGCAGTATTTT.

This clone was counted a few times. The V gene is TRBV4-2, the J gene TRBJ1-5, with D tentatively TRBD1 (5 bases). Per the germline V gene, CDR1 is LGHNA and CDR2 is YNFKEQ. Between the trimmed V and J ends, which lost 3 bases and 5 bases, there was a span of 5 bases. This CDR3 has 12 amino acids. The DNA of the CDR3 is TGTGCCAGCAGCCAGGGGGATCAGCCCCAGCATTTT. Amino acid sequence: CASSQGDQPQHF.

This clone appeared once. The chain recombines TRBV4-2 with TRBJ2-3; 16 bases align to TRBD2. The CDR3 is 16 amino acids. J gave up 6 bases and V 5 bases, and 5 bases lay outside the gene matches. Germline assignment: CDR1 LGHNA and CDR2 YNFKEQ. The CDR3 DNA is TGTGCCAGCAGCTCGGGACTAGCGGGAGGGAGGGATACGCAGTATTTT. Protein: CASSSGLAGGRDTQYF.

The rearrangement links TRBV7-9 to TRBJ1-3; 7 bases align to TRBD1. The V gene end was trimmed by 5 bases and the J gene end by 3 bases; junction bases not matched to a gene: 13. The CDR3 is made up of 17 amino acids. Germline CDR1 is SEHNR and CDR2 is FQNEAQ (reference sequence). The CDR3 DNA is TGTGCCAGCAGCACACTACAGGGGCTCGGCCTTGGAAACACCATATATTTT. This encodes CASSTLQGLGLGNTIYF.

The chain uses TRBV6-5 and TRBJ1-5, with unresolved D. The germline V gene has CDR1 MNHEY and CDR2 SVGAGI. Trimming removed 2 bases from V and 0 bases from J, with 8 bases in between. The CDR3 has 15 amino acids. This CDR3 is CASSYTRDSNQPQHF. In nucleotides, the CDR3 is TGTGCCAGCAGTTACACAAGGGATAGCAATCAGCCCCAGCATTTT.

V usage is TRBV5-4 and J usage is TRBJ2-7; 9 bases match TRBD1. The CDR3 is made up of 13 amino acids. V dropped 4 bases and J dropped 4; count of bases not matched to a gene: 3. The V gene's germline CDR1 is SGHNT and CDR2 YYREEE (reference sequence). The CDR3 DNA reads as TGTGCCAGCAGCCGGACAGGGGCATACGAGCAGTACTTC. This sequence encodes CASSRTGAYEQYF.

V and J are TRBV6-5 and TRBJ1-4; D gene uncertain. The CDR3 is made up of 14 amino acids. V was trimmed by 4 bases and J by 4 bases, leaving 10 bases between them. Looked up from germline, CDR1 is MNHEY and CDR2 is SVGAGI. The chain's CDR3 is CASSSAPNNEKLFF. DNA of the CDR3: TGTGCCAGCAGTTCAGCGCCTAATAATGAAAAACTGTTTTTT.

This clone was counted a single time. The chain has TRBV6-5 and TRBJ2-5, with D tentatively TRBD1 (6 bases). Between the trimmed V and J ends, which lost 5 bases and 4 bases, there was a span of 14 bases. The CDR3 is made up of 14 amino acids. CDR1 is MNHEY, CDR2 SVGAGI, per germline. The CDR3 region is CASSTRQVGETQYF. The CDR3 DNA is TGTGCCAGCAGTACCCGACAGGTGGGAGAGACCCAGTACTTC.

This clone was seen a handful of times. V and J are TRBV2 and TRBJ2-3; maybe TRBD2 (5 bases). Germline assignment: CDR1 SNHLY and CDR2 FYNNEI. The V end lost 6 bases, the J end lost 5 bases, and 12 bases lay between the germline ends. This CDR3 is 13 amino acids long. The CDR3: CASRLGLVDTQYF. Here the CDR3 DNA reads TGTGCCAGCAGACTAGGACTGGTAGATACGCAGTATTTT.